This T cell receptor beta chain was sequenced for a study of T cell repertoires in cytomegalovirus infection. The germline gives CDR1 MNHEY, CDR2 SVGEGT. V was cut by 0 bases and J by 0 bases, with 2 bases left in between. CDR3 size: 14 residues. In this sample, this clonotype turned up many times. MiXCR was run by TCRdb on the reads, yielding one entry per CDR3 protein. The sample includes about 250,000 distinct CDR3 sequences, 17% of them seen just once. This rearrangement joins TRBV6-2 or TRBV6-3 to TRBJ2-2; D call uncertain. Material: CD8+ T cells from PBMCs. The receptor's source is a human donor in good health (CMV status not recorded). Some clones in this sample may be carry-over from other donors' samples. The CDR3 DNA sequence: TGTGCCAGCAGTTACTCAACGAACACCGGGGAGCTGTTTTTT. Translated: CASSYSTNTGELFF.